This T cell receptor (beta chain) was recorded in a study of identical twins. This clonotype was seen only a few times. Antigen specificity is unknown. CDR1 and CDR2 from the germline V gene are MDHEN and SYDVKM. The CDR3 length is 16 residues. Trimming took 4 bases from V and 0 from J; bases not matched to a gene: 8. Healthy Caucasians alone served as donors. Points from the study as a whole: Donors were not followed over many years; analysis was cross-sectional.

A universal primer site came from template switching; cDNA carried unique molecular identifiers. TCRdb re-derived calls from the 5' RACE reads in MiXCR, one entry per CDR3 protein. The sample shows about 920,000 distinct CDR3 sequences, about 12% of them seen only once. This sample was shared with a second study, whose subject was yellow fever vaccine responses in identical twins. Per that paper: In identical twins, vaccine T cell responses appeared partly shared and partly individual.

The sequence derives from a woman aged 18-29 years in good health. J is TRBJ2-7 and V is TRBV28, with 8 bases fitting TRBD2. The sequencing input was PBMCs. Here the CDR3 DNA reads TGTGCCAGCAGTTCCTCTCGCGGGAGGTTCTCCTACGAGCAGTACTTC. Its protein is CASSSSRGRFSYEQYF. Complete variable domain (other parts from reference TRBV28 and TRBJ2-7): DVKVTQSSRYLVKRTGEKVFLECVQDMDHENMFWYRQDPGLGLRLIYFSYDVKMKEKGDIPEGYSVSREKKERFSLILESASTNQTSMYLCASSSSRGRFSYEQYFGPGTRLTVT.